This T cell receptor (beta chain) was observed in a study of shared clonotypes between healthy human individuals. Study overall: For every donor, three CD4 naive, three CD4 memory, two CD8 naive and one CD8 memory plates were used. Study-level findings and limits: Generation probabilities of non-shared clonotypes were lower (relative to those shared by all four donors).

Note on this clone: Its antigen remains unknown.

Sequencing was at deep level. Genomic DNA of every subset was divided equally among multiple immunoSEQ plates. Repertoires were generated with immunoSEQ multiplex PCR, while TCRdb's copy carries only in-frame clones and drops some. The sample shows roughly 640,000 clones, 74% of them seen only once. Material for sequencing was memory CD4+ T cells sorted from blood. Stated subset: CD45RA-negative fraction. The sequence was obtained from a woman aged 30 to 39 in good health.

CDR3 sequence: CASSVAGTAGIFYGYTF. The DNA for the CDR3 is TGTGCCAGCTCCGTGGCCGGGACAGCGGGAATTTTTTATGGCTACACCTTC. The chain employs TRBV19 and TRBJ1-2; 7 bases agree with TRBD1. In germline, CDR1 is LNHDA, CDR2 SQIVND (reference sequence). The CDR3 is 17 amino acids. J gave up 5 bases and V 9 bases, and 21 bases lay outside the gene matches.